This T cell receptor (beta chain) originates from a study of blood T cell repertoires in COVID-19 (dated by TCRdb to the early 2020s). Broadly, across the study: Samples from collaborators originated in the United States, Italy and Spain and spanned both the acute and convalescent phases of COVID-19. The material from the prospective study consisted of cDNA or gDNA derived from T cells, B-cell-depleted T cells, or PBMCs. Deeply sampled blood TCRbeta repertoires from subjects exposed to, actively infected with, or recovered from COVID-19 were included in the dataset. A freely available public database, intended as a resource for researchers studying the immune response to SARS-CoV-2, is where the repertoires were released. The samples were drawn from two sources: the first 160 participants of the ongoing ImmuneRACE study, and 1,000 to 1,500 subjects contributed by 6 global collaborators. A de-identified subject ID, COVID-19 status, age in years and sex were almost always included in the sample metadata. Where available, HLA class I and class II types were taken from metadata supplied by the sample provider and were not determined by assay-based typing.

The junction carries 12 bases between V and J, which are trimmed by 6 bases and 0 bases respectively. Reading from cysteine to phenylalanine, the CDR3 counts 16 amino acids. The read is trimmed to its CDR3 DNA, 48 bases read in frame from base 1. Based on the germline V gene, the CDR1 and CDR2 sequences are MRHNA and SNTAGT. In the case of this clone: There is no known antigen for this receptor. It has no much larger one-base neighbor in the sample; base qualities were not kept.

General findings and caveats noted by the study authors: How much clinical and demographic metadata was included differed by source and by participant, and the metadata was provided uncurated.

Each collaborating institution followed its own protocols to collect whole blood in K2EDTA tubes. Collaborator samples were shipped for TCRbeta analysis as frozen whole blood, isolated PBMCs, or DNA extracted from either sample type. TCRbeta CDR3 regions were amplified from genomic DNA by means of the immunoSEQ Assay, a bias-controlled multiplex PCR. The authors processed their data as follows. The number of nucleated cells in each sample was estimated by amplification of reference gene primers within the assay. Sequence reads were collapsed and filtered to measure the absolute abundance of every unique TCRbeta CDR3 rearrangement. Productive Simpson clonality was computed per sample as the square root of Simpson's diversity index over productive rearrangements. TCRdb's version of the immuneACCESS table is confined to in-frame rearrangements and falls short of the full clone set. An unresolved V gene accounts for under half of the shortfall where checked; the remainder is of unknown origin. V and J calls and clone size come straight from that table; D and trimming were deduced from the DNA. Counted in this sample were about 68,000 clones; roughly 84% of them appeared once. The ten largest account for 7.5% to 9% of the sample.

The chain employs TRBV6-4 and TRBJ2-6; a tentative D call is TRBD2 (6 bases match). The specimen sequenced was peripheral blood. The receptor's source is a man aged 45-60 years with active COVID-19. The DNA sequence reads TGTGCCAGCAGAGATACCGGGAGCTCTGGGGCCAACGTCCTGACTTTC. Its translation reads: CASRDTGSSGANVLTF.